The entry below gives a single TCR beta chain sequence along with its context. This clone appeared a single time. It lacks a known antigen. Base quality data are lacking; no much larger clone is found one base away. CDR1 and CDR2 were assigned from the germline V gene as KGHDR and SFDVKD. V lost 5 bases and J lost 4 bases; the stretch between them is 7 bases long. Including the terminal cysteine and phenylalanine, the CDR3 comprises 13 residues. Of the read, only the CDR3 DNA is kept; its 39 bases are in frame from base 1. Enrolling through a virtual design, the prospective study's participants ranged in age from about 18 to 100 years and lived across 24 United States geographic areas. In the prospective study, cohorts were assigned on the basis of participant-reported clinical history obtained from a screening survey and a study questionnaire. For ImmuneRACE Cohort 3, a participant was defined as recovered based on two consecutive negative NP/OP PCR tests, clearance by a healthcare professional, or resolution of symptoms. In the prospective study, whole blood, serum and a nasopharyngeal or oropharyngeal swab were collected from each participant by mobile phlebotomists. Participants in the prospective study had the option to provide additional blood draws and questionnaires over a 2-month period. Before DNA extraction, prospective study blood samples were shipped either frozen or at room temperature.

TCRbeta CDR3 regions were amplified from genomic DNA by means of the immunoSEQ Assay, a bias-controlled multiplex PCR. The paper's data handling went like this. Within the assay, amplification of reference gene primers was used to estimate how many nucleated cells each sample contained. Sequence reads were collapsed and filtered to measure the absolute abundance of every unique TCRbeta CDR3 rearrangement. For each sample, productive Simpson clonality was calculated as the square root of Simpson's diversity index over productive rearrangements. Here the immuneACCESS table is served through TCRdb, limited to in-frame sequences with V and J called. Missing clones are a known gap in these copies; in checked studies unresolved V genes cover under half, and the rest lacks a known reason. The DNA was the basis for D and trimming; V, J and clone size are from that table. The sample includes about 160,000 clones, with more than 75% observed a single time. Around 6.7% of the sample is taken by the ten largest.

The data belong to a study of blood T cell repertoires in COVID-19 (dated by TCRdb to 2018 to 2021). For context, the study as a whole: Samples from collaborators originated in the United States, Italy and Spain and spanned both the acute and convalescent phases of COVID-19. Nearly every sample came with metadata listing a de-identified subject ID, COVID-19 status, age in years and sex. Where HLA class I and class II types were available, the types were taken from metadata supplied by the sample provider, not from assay-based typing. The material from the prospective study consisted of cDNA or gDNA derived from T cells, B-cell-depleted T cells, or PBMCs. The repertoires were released in a freely available public database intended as a resource for research on the immune response to SARS-CoV-2. Deeply sampled blood TCRbeta repertoires from subjects exposed to, actively infected with, or recovered from COVID-19 were included in the dataset. Samples came from the ongoing ImmuneRACE study (first 160 participants) plus 1,254 subjects from 6 global collaborators. Here is what the overall study found, with its caveats: The amount of clinical and demographic metadata varied by source and participant and was provided uncurated.

The rearranged chain carries TRBV24-1 and TRBJ1-4; too little of a D gene remains to name it. This TCR derives from a woman between 45 and 60 years old who had recovered from COVID-19. Sequencing was performed on PBMCs or T cells enriched from blood (not recorded which). The DNA sequence is as follows: TGTGCCACCAGTGCCAGGTATAATGAAAAACTGTTTTTT. Translated, this is CATSARYNEKLFF.